The 30 T cell receptor beta chains presented below share a single source sample, sequenced in a study of blood T cell repertoires in COVID-19. Using immunoSEQ multiplex PCR, the repertoire was profiled, and TCRdb retains in-frame clones only, with some absent. The repertoire holds hundreds of thousands of clones, with roughly 87% as singletons. Sequences were obtained from PBMCs or T cells enriched from blood (not recorded which). The receptors stem from a young woman with acute COVID-19.

J is TRBJ2-6 and V is TRBV7-8; a possible D gene is TRBD2 (6 bases). V lost 3 bases and J 2 bases, leaving 20 bases between the germline ends. Germline V CDR1 and CDR2: SGHVS, FQNEAQ. This CDR3 spans 19 amino acids. The CDR3 coding sequence is TGTGCCAGCAGCTTCCCCGAGGAGGGAACCCCCGCTGGGGCCAACGTCCTGACTTTC. Protein: CASSFPEEGTPAGANVLTF.

The chain joins TRBV19 to TRBJ2-1, with 10 bases fitting TRBD2. The CDR3 length is 15 residues. Looked up from germline, CDR1 is LNHDA and CDR2 is SQIVND (reference sequence). The trim removed 5 bases at V and 2 bases at J, leaving 3 bases unmatched. CDR3 in amino acids: CASSQSGGAYNEQFF. CDR3 nucleotide sequence: TGTGCCAGTAGTCAAAGCGGGGGGGCCTACAATGAGCAGTTCTTC.

The chain combines TRBV5-5 with TRBJ2-7; D may be TRBD2 (6 bases). V lost 2 bases and J 2 bases, leaving 14 bases between the germline ends. Germline V lookup: CDR1 SGHKS, CDR2 YYEKEE (reference sequence). The CDR3 extends over 15 amino acids. The CDR3 reads CASSLPGGFAYEQYF. CDR3 nucleotides: TGTGCCAGCAGCTTACCTGGGGGGTTCGCCTACGAGCAGTACTTC.

The chain employs TRBV18 and TRBJ2-5, with D maybe TRBD1 (7 bases). Germline values: CDR1 KGHSH, CDR2 LQKENI. The CDR3 runs 16 residues. Trimming cost V 5 bases and J 5 bases, with 21 bases left between them. The CDR3 region has the DNA TGTGCCAGCTCAACGATAGGACAGGCAGGAGGGGAGACCCAGTACTTC. It yields the protein CASSTIGQAGGETQYF.

The chain links TRBV21-1 to TRBJ2-7; no DNA check was done on the table's D call, TRBD2. TRBV21-1 is shown as a pseudogene. CDR3 size: 12 residues. In nucleotides, the CDR3 is TGTGCCATCCTTATAGTCGGCTACGAGCAGTACTTC. This translates into CAILIVGYEQYF.

The rearrangement uses TRBV5-1 and TRBJ1-1; D not certain. Germline-derived CDR1 and CDR2 are SGHRS and YFSETQ. CDR3 length equals 13 residues. V was trimmed by 4 bases and J by 1 base, leaving 8 bases between them. The CDR3 sequence: CASSRLANTEAFF. In nucleotides, the CDR3 is TGCGCCAGCAGCCGCCTGGCGAACACTGAAGCTTTCTTT.

V and J are TRBV4-3 and TRBJ2-3; 7 bases are a match to TRBD1. Germline loops: CDR1 LGHNA, CDR2 YSLEER. V trimming: 3 bases; J trimming: 6 bases; junction bases outside the gene matches: 9. The CDR3 runs to 15 residues. DNA of the CDR3: TGCGCCAGCAGCCAGACGGGACAGCCTACCGATACGCAGTATTTT. Translating gives CASSQTGQPTDTQYF.

The genes are TRBV4-2 and TRBJ2-3; TRBD2 aligns across 9 bases. V lost 0 bases, J lost 6 bases, and 7 bases stayed unmatched. The CDR3 contains 16 residues. Germline lookup yields CDR1 LGHNA and CDR2 YNFKEQ. Here the CDR3 DNA reads TGTGCCAGCAGCCAAGAGGGCGGGGGGGCAGCGGATACGCAGTATTTT. Translation gives CASSQEGGGAADTQYF.

This chain uses TRBV12-3 or TRBV12-4 with TRBJ1-2; TRBD1 might be the D (6 bases). V shed 7 bases and J shed 7 bases, with 13 bases lying between them. This CDR3 has 12 amino acids. The CDR3 coding sequence is TGTGCCAGCAAAACAGGGTTGGGTGGCTACACCTTC. This codes for CASKTGLGGYTF.

The chain links TRBV7-6 to TRBJ2-7; TRBD2 might be the D (6 bases). The CDR3 runs to 15 residues. Looked up from germline, CDR1 is SGHVS and CDR2 is FNYEAQ. V lost 3 bases and J lost 2, with 14 bases in between. The CDR3 DNA follows: TGTGCCAGCAGCTTGGCCACTAGCAGAACCTACGAGCAGTACTTC. It specifies CASSLATSRTYEQYF. The complete variable domain, with remaining parts taken from reference TRBV7-6 and TRBJ2-7, reads GAGVSQSPRYKVTKRGQDVALRCDPISGHVSLYWYRQALGQGPEFLTYFNYEAQQDKSGLPNDRFSAERPEGSISTLTIQRTEQRDSAMYRCASSLATSRTYEQYFGPGTRLTVT.

This rearrangement joins TRBV25-1 to TRBJ1-5; 7 nucleotides agree with TRBD1. Trimming took 6 bases from V and 6 from J; bases not matched to a gene: 5. Germline V CDR1 and CDR2: MGHDK, SYGVNS. This CDR3 spans 13 amino acids. CDR3 sequence reads: CASSDRDRQPQHF. CDR3 nucleotide sequence: TGTGCCAGCAGCGACAGGGATCGTCAGCCCCAGCATTTT.

The chain employs TRBV6-5 and TRBJ2-1, with TRBD1 identical over 8 bases. Germline V gene data show CDR1 as MNHEY and CDR2 as SVGAGI. Trimming at V came to 6 bases and at J to 8 bases, leaving 12 bases not matched to a gene. The CDR3 is 15 amino acids. In nucleotides, the CDR3 is TGTGCCAGCAGCACCGCAGGACAGGGTTCATATGAGCAGTTCTTC. This encodes CASSTAGQGSYEQFF.

V gene TRBV7-6 combines with J gene TRBJ2-1; 8 nucleotides agree with TRBD1. CDR1 is SGHVS, CDR2 FNYEAQ, per germline. Germline trimming cut 5 bases from V and 4 bases from J; bases unmatched to any gene: 10. The CDR3 is made up of 16 amino acids. Written as DNA, the CDR3 is TGTGCCAGCAGCCCCAGGGGGCCCGAGGGATACAATGAGCAGTTCTTC. Translation gives CASSPRGPEGYNEQFF.

The chain is built from TRBV19 and TRBJ2-2; 13 bases agree with TRBD2. The CDR3 is 20 amino acids. Per the germline V gene, CDR1 is LNHDA and CDR2 is SQIVND (reference sequence). Trimming removed 5 bases from V and 4 bases from J; junction bases left unmatched: 16. CDR3 bases: TGTGCCAGTAGTCCACGGGGACTAGCGGGGTGGGTCTGGGGCACCGGGGAGCTGTTTTTT. This gives the protein CASSPRGLAGWVWGTGELFF. The variable domain in full, with the rest retrieved from reference TRBV19 and TRBJ2-2, is DGGITQSPKYLFRKEGQNVTLSCEQNLNHDAMYWYRQDPGQGLRLIYYSQIVNDFQKGDIAEGYSVSREKKESFPLTVTSAQKNPTAFYLCASSPRGLAGWVWGTGELFFGEGSRLTVL.

The chain couples TRBV11-3 to TRBJ2-5; 15 nucleotides align to TRBD2. Trimming took 4 bases from V and 0 from J; bases not matched to a gene: 6. This CDR3 spans 18 amino acids. The germline CDR1 and CDR2 sequences are SGHNT and YENEEA. The CDR3, as DNA: TGTGCCAGCAGCTCAGGGACTAGCGGGGGGCTCTACCAAGAGACCCAGTACTTC. Protein sequence: CASSSGTSGGLYQETQYF. Combining the CDR3 with reference TRBV11-3 and TRBJ2-5 gives the whole variable domain EAGVVQSPRYKIIEKKQPVAFWCNPISGHNTLYWYLQNLGQGPELLIRYENEEAVDDSQLPKDRFSAERLKGVDSTLKIQPAELGDSAVYLCASSSGTSGGLYQETQYFGPGTRLLVL.

This chain joins TRBV9 and TRBJ2-1; 8 bases map to TRBD1. Germline CDR1 is SGDLS and CDR2 is YYNGEE. The CDR3 is 14 amino acids. The junction had 3 bases not matched to a gene; V was cut back by 3 bases and J by 4 bases. The CDR3 reads CASSAGQEYNEQFF. In DNA, the CDR3 is TGTGCCAGCAGCGCGGGACAGGAGTACAATGAGCAGTTCTTC.

The chain carries TRBV3-1 (or the pseudogene TRBV3-2) and TRBJ1-2; D not resolved. V was pared by 4 bases and J by 4 bases, with 13 bases between. Germline loops: CDR1 LGHDT, CDR2 YNNKEL (reference sequence). The CDR3 sequence is 14 residues long. The CDR3 reads CASSPGGDFYGYTF. The CDR3 bases are TGTGCCAGCAGCCCCGGAGGAGATTTCTATGGCTACACCTTC.

The genes are TRBV11-2 and TRBJ1-6; D is unresolved. V shed 1 base and J shed 2 bases, with 9 bases lying between them. The CDR3 covers 16 residues. CDR1 and CDR2 (germline): SGHAT, FQNNGV. The CDR3 DNA is TGTGCCAGCAGCTTAGTGGGAGGCCCCTATAATTCACCCCTCCACTTT. The encoded protein is CASSLVGGPYNSPLHF.

This chain connects TRBV6-4 to TRBJ2-3; weak D call: TRBD1 (6 bases). Germline CDR1 reads MRHNA; CDR2 reads SNTAGT. Trimming pared 4 bases from V and 6 bases from J, leaving 14 bases between. CDR3 length equals 14 residues. Written as DNA, the CDR3 is TGTGCCAGCAGTGGGGGGCAAGGCGCGGATACGCAGTATTTT. Its translation is CASSGGQGADTQYF.

This clone occurred once. This sequence joins TRBV12-3 or TRBV12-4 and TRBJ1-6; TRBD1 might be the D (6 bases). The CDR3 length is 13 residues. V gave up 4 bases and J gave up 10 bases, with 11 bases separating them. The CDR3 spells CASSSGVRSPLHF. The CDR3 DNA follows: TGTGCCAGCAGTTCAGGGGTTCGGTCACCCCTCCACTTT.

In its sample, this clone was seen a few times. V is TRBV19 and J is TRBJ1-6, with a tentative D call TRBD1 (5 bases). The CDR3 has 16 residues. V was clipped by 4 bases and J by 8 bases, with 18 bases between them. The germline V gene encodes CDR1 LNHDA and CDR2 SQIVND (reference sequence). The CDR3 DNA sequence: TGTGCCAGTAGTACCCTACGGGGGTATCGGGATTCACCCCTCCACTTT. This translates into CASSTLRGYRDSPLHF.

V gene TRBV3-1 (or the pseudogene TRBV3-2) combines with J gene TRBJ1-4; 8 bases match TRBD1. Germline V lookup: CDR1 LGHDT, CDR2 YNNKEL (reference sequence). The CDR3 runs 21 residues. V gave up 0 bases and J gave up 8 bases; unmatched junction bases: 23. The CDR3 loop is CASSQDRGTGEVNEAMEKLFF. The CDR3 DNA sequence: TGTGCCAGCAGCCAAGATCGAGGGACAGGTGAGGTGAATGAGGCAATGGAAAAACTGTTTTTT.

CDR3 amino acids: CSVGLAGPTGELFF. The DNA of the CDR3 is TGCAGCGTTGGGCTAGCGGGGCCCACCGGGGAGCTGTTTTTT. The chain has TRBV29-1 and TRBJ2-2; 9 nucleotides line up with TRBD2. There are 14 residues in the CDR3. The V segment lost 4 bases and the J segment 4 bases; nucleotides outside the gene matches: 4. Germline V gene sequence: CDR1 SQVTM, CDR2 ANQGSEA.

This rearrangement joins TRBV7-9 to TRBJ1-1, with D unclear. The V gene lost 1 base and the J gene lost 1 base, with 16 bases spanning the gap. This CDR3 has 17 residues. CDR1 SEHNR and CDR2 FQNEAQ come from the germline V gene (reference sequence). The CDR3 is CASSLVRLRDGNTEAFF. CDR3 DNA sequence: TGTGCCAGCAGCTTAGTTCGGTTGAGGGATGGGAACACTGAAGCTTTCTTT.

The rearrangement links TRBV7-9 to TRBJ2-5, with D possibly TRBD2 on 6 matching bases. The CDR3 contains 14 residues. Germline lookup yields CDR1 SEHNR and CDR2 FQNEAQ (reference sequence). V lost 1 base and J lost 4, with 10 bases in between. CDR3 loop: CASSLGAGSETQYF. The CDR3 DNA sequence: TGTGCCAGCAGCTTAGGGGCGGGATCAGAGACCCAGTACTTC.

V gene TRBV24-1 combines with J gene TRBJ2-1; the D gene is possibly TRBD2 (6 bases). The CDR3 runs 14 residues. Germline-derived CDR1 and CDR2 are KGHDR and SFDVKD. V lost 2 bases and J 11 bases, leaving 15 bases between the germline ends. The CDR3 protein is CATSDSSGEPKQFF. CDR3 bases: TGTGCCACCAGTGATTCTTCGGGGGAACCAAAGCAGTTCTTC.

This chain uses TRBV19 with TRBJ1-1; TRBD1 aligns across 7 bases. Germline trimming cut 7 bases from V and 8 bases from J; bases unmatched to any gene: 13. Per germline, CDR1 LNHDA and CDR2 SQIVND (reference sequence). The CDR3 has 14 amino acids. CDR3 bases: TGTGCCAGTAAGCACGCGGACAGGTCAAAGGAAGCTTTCTTT. As protein: CASKHADRSKEAFF.

The chain couples TRBV5-6 to TRBJ2-2; 8 bases are shared with TRBD1. Losses at the gene ends were 3 bases for V and 0 bases for J; bases not matched to a gene: 7. The CDR3 length is 17 residues. CDR1 is SGHDT and CDR2 is YYEEEE in the germline V gene. The CDR3 reads CASSSGGTGANTGELFF. In DNA form, the CDR3 reads TGTGCCAGCAGCTCTGGAGGGACAGGCGCGAACACCGGGGAGCTGTTTTTT. The full variable domain, rest sourced from reference TRBV5-6 and TRBJ2-2, is DAGVTQSPTHLIKTRGQQVTLRCSPKSGHDTVSWYQQALGQGPQFIFQYYEEEERQRGNFPDRFSGHQFPNYSSELNVNALLLGDSALYLCASSSGGTGANTGELFFGEGSRLTVL.

V usage is TRBV19 and J usage is TRBJ2-7; TRBD1 might be the D (6 bases). The germline V gene encodes CDR1 LNHDA and CDR2 SQIVND (reference sequence). V dropped 5 bases and J dropped 3 bases, with 20 bases sitting between them. The CDR3 loop spans 16 amino acids. CDR3 nucleotide sequence: TGTGCCAGTAGTCCACTAGGGGCAGGGGAAAACTACGAGCAGTACTTC. This sequence encodes CASSPLGAGENYEQYF.

The rearrangement links TRBV19 to TRBJ2-6; 9 bases are shared with TRBD1. CDR3 length equals 17 residues. Germline V gives CDR1 LNHDA, CDR2 SQIVND (reference sequence). V lost 9 bases and J lost 0; bases outside the gene matches: 9. CDR3 coding DNA: TGTGCCAGCGGAGACAGGGGGACCAACTCTGGGGCCAACGTCCTGACTTTC. Translating it yields CASGDRGTNSGANVLTF. The whole variable domain, remainder taken from reference TRBV19 and TRBJ2-6, is DGGITQSPKYLFRKEGQNVTLSCEQNLNHDAMYWYRQDPGQGLRLIYYSQIVNDFQKGDIAEGYSVSREKKESFPLTVTSAQKNPTAFYLCASGDRGTNSGANVLTFGAGSRLTVL.